This entry features one T cell receptor beta chain sequence. Its antigen is still unknown. The data derive from a study of cytomegalovirus exposure and HLA in healthy donors. Study-wide findings and caveats: An analysis that was carried out later associated 16,000 or so TCR beta sequences with HLA alleles at 0.05 false discovery rate. An observed cluster of highly shared sequence variants was recorded as a likely sequencing artifact. Further analysis was carried out later, and it showed several of the most significant clusters appearing linked to common viral pathogens. Despite most TCR sequences being rare, some public TCRs occurred in many donors.

PCR used 60 Vbeta primers and 13 Jbeta primers. The repertoire was sequenced with immunoSEQ multiplex PCR; TCRdb's copy has only in-frame clones and lacks some. The table lists 130,000 to 150,000 clones, 79% of them singletons. Sequencing input: PBMCs. The receptor's source is a man younger than 35 in good health and CMV-seronegative.

As DNA, the CDR3 is TGTGCCAGCAGTGTCATAACCTGGGGGGGGACCTACTACAATGAGCAGTTCTTC. Translation gives CASSVITWGGTYYNEQFF. The J gene is TRBJ2-1, the V gene TRBV25-1; TRBD2 matches 7 bases. Germline trimming cut 4 bases from V and 3 bases from J; bases unmatched to any gene: 15. Germline loops: CDR1 MGHDK, CDR2 SYGVNS. The CDR3 runs 18 residues.